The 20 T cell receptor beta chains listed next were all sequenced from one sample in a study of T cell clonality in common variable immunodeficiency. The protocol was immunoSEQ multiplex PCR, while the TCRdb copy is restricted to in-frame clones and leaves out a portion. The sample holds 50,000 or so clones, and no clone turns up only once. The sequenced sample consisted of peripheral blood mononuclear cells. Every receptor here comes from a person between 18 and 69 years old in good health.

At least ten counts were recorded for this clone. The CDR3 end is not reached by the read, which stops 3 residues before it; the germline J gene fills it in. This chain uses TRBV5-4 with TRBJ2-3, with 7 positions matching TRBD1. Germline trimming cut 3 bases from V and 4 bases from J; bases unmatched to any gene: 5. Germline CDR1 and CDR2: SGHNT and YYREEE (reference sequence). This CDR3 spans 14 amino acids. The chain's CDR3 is CASSSDRRSDTQYF. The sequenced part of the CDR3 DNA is TGTGCCAGCAGCTCGGACAGGCGGTCAGATACG.

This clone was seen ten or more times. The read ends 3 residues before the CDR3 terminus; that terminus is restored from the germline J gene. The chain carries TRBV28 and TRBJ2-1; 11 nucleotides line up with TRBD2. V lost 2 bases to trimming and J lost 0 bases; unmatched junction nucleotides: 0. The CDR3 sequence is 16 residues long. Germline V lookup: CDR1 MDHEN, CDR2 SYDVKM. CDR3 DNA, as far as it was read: TGTGCCAGCAGTTTAGGGACTAGCGGCTCCTACAATGAG. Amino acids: CASSLGTSGSYNE. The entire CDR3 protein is CASSLGTSGSYNEQFF.

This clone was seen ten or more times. CDR3 DNA, as far as it was read: TGTGCCAGCAGCGCCGGAGGACTAGCCCCCTCCTACGAG. It specifies CASSAGGLAPSYE. The CDR3 reads in full as CASSAGGLAPSYEQYF. V usage is TRBV7-3 and J usage is TRBJ2-7, with 8 bases aligning to TRBD2. Read coverage stops 3 residues before the CDR3 terminus; the germline J gene supplies the remainder. J gave up 0 bases and V 5 bases, and 9 bases lay outside the gene matches. The germline CDR1 and CDR2 sequences are SGHTA and FQGTGA. This CDR3 is built from 16 residues.

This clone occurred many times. The CDR3 here is CASSLGGGRLGELFF. CDR3 bases read: TGTGCCAGCAGCTTAGGAGGCGGGAGACTCGGGGAG. J is TRBJ2-2 and V is TRBV7-9; 7 nucleotides align to TRBD2. The read finishes 3 residues shy of the CDR3 end, and the germline J gene is used to complete it. Germline CDR1 is SEHNR and CDR2 is FQNEAQ (reference sequence). V shed 1 base, J shed 7 bases, and the junction held 6 bases outside the gene matches. The CDR3 is made up of 15 amino acids.

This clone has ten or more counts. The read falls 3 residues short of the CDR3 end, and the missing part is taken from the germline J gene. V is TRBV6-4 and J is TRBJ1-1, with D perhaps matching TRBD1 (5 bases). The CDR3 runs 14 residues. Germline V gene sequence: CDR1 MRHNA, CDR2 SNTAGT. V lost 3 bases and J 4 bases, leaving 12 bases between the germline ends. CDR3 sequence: CASSEGQGATEAFF. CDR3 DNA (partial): TGTGCCAGCAGTGAAGGGCAGGGTGCCACTGAA.

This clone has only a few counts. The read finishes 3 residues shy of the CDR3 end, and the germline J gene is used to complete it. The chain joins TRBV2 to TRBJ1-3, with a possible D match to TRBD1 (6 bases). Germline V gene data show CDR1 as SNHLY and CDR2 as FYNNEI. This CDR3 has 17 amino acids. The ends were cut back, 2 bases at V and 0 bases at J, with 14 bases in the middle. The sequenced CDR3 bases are TGTGCCAGCAGTGAAATTCGGTCAGGGGCCTCTGGAAACACC. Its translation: CASSEIRSGASGNT. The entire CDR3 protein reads CASSEIRSGASGNTIYF.

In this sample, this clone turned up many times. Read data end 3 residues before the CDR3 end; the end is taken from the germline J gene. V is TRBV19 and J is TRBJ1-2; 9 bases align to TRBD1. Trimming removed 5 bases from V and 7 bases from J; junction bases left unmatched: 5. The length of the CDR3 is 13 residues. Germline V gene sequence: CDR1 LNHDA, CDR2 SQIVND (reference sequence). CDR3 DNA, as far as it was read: TGTGCCAGTAGTGTACAGGGGGCAGGTGGC. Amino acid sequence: CASSVQGAGG. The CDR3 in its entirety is CASSVQGAGGYTF. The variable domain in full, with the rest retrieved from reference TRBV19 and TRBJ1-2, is DGGITQSPKYLFRKEGQNVTLSCEQNLNHDAMYWYRQDPGQGLRLIYYSQIVNDFQKGDIAEGYSVSREKKESFPLTVTSAQKNPTAFYLCASSVQGAGGYTFGSGTRLTVV.

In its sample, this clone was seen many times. CDR3 DNA (partial): TGTGCCAGCAGCTTTCAGTCCACAGATACG. Translating gives CASSFQSTDT. The whole CDR3 sequence reads CASSFQSTDTQYF. The genes are TRBV7-9 and TRBJ2-3; D is unclear. The read falls 3 residues short of the CDR3 end, and the missing part is taken from the germline J gene. CDR3 length: 13 amino acids. Germline CDR1 reads SEHNR; CDR2 reads FQNEAQ (reference sequence). V was pared by 3 bases and J by 2 bases, with 6 bases between. Using reference TRBV7-9 and TRBJ2-3 for the parts outside the CDR3, the full variable domain is DTGVSQNPRHKITKRGQNVTFRCDPISEHNRLYWYRQTLGQGPEFLTYFQNEAQLEKSRLLSDRFSAERPKGSFSTLEIQRTEQGDSAMYLCASSFQSTDTQYFGPGTRLTVL.

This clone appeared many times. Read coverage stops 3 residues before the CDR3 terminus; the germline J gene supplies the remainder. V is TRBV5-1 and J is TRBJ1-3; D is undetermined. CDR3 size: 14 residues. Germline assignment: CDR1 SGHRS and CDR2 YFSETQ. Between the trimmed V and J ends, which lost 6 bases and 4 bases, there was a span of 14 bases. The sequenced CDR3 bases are TGCGCCAGCACGTTTGGCAAAGAAGGAAACACC. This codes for CASTFGKEGNT. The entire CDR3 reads CASTFGKEGNTIYF.

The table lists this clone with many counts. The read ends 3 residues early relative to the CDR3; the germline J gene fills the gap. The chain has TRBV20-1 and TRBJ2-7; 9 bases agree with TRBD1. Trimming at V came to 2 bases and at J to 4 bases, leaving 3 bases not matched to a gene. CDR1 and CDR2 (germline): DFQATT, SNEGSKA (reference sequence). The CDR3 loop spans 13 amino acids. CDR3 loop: CSARQDRGYEQYF. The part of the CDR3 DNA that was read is TGCAGTGCTAGACAGGACAGGGGTTACGAG.

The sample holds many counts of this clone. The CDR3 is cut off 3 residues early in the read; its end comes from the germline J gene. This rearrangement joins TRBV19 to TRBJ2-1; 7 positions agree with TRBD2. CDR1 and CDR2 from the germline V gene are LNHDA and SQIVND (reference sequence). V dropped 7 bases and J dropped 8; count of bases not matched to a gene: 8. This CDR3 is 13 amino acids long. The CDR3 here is CASTKTSFYEQFF. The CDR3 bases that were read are TGTGCCAGTACCAAGACTAGCTTTTATGAG.

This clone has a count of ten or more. The CDR3 protein is CASMAGQGVDYGYTF. The sequenced part of the CDR3 DNA is TGCGCCAGCATGGCAGGACAGGGGGTGGACTATGGC. The chain recombines TRBV5-1 with TRBJ1-2; 10 positions agree with TRBD1. Coverage ceases 3 residues before the CDR3 finishes, and the germline J gene fills in the end. The CDR3 totals 15 residues. Germline CDR1 reads SGHRS; CDR2 reads YFSETQ. V shed 6 bases and J 3 bases; nucleotides not matched to a gene: 8.

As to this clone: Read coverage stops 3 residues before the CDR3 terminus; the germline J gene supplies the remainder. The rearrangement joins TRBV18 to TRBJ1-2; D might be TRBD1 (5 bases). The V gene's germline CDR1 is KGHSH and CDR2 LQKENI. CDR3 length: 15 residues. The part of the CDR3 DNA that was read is TGTGCCAGCTCAATCATGGGGGGGATCGGCTACGAC. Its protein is CASSIMGGIGYD. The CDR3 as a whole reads CASSIMGGIGYDYTF. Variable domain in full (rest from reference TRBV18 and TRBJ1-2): NAGVMQNPRHLVRRRGQEARLRCSPMKGHSHVYWYRQLPEEGLKFMVYLQKENIIDESGMPKERFSAEFPKEGPSILRIQQVVRGDSAAYFCASSIMGGIGYDYTFGSGTRLTVV.

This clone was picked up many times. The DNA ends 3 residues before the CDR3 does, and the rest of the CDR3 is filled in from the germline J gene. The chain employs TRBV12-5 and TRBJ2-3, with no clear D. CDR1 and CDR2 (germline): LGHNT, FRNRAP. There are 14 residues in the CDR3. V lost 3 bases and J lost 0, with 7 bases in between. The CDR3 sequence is CASGFPTSTDTQYF. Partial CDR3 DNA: TGTGCTAGTGGTTTCCCGACTAGCACAGATACG.

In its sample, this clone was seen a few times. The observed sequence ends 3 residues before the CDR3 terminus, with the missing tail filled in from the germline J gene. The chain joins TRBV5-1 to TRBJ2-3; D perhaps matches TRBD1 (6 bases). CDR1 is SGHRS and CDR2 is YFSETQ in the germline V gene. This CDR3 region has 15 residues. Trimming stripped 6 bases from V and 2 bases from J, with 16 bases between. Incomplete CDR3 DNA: TGCGCCAGCACCAGCCAAGGGGGAGCCACAGATACG. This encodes CASTSQGGATDT. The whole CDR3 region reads CASTSQGGATDTQYF.

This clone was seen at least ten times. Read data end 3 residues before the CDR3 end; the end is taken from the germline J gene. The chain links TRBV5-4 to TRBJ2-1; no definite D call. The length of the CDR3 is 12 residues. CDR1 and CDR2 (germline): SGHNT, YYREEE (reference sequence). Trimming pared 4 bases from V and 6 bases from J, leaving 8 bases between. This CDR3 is CASSPDSNEQFF. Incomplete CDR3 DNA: TGTGCCAGCAGCCCCGACTCCAATGAG.

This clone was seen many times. Incomplete CDR3 DNA: TGTGCCTGGAGTTCGACTTCAAGAATA. This encodes CAWSSTSRI. The full-length CDR3 reads as CAWSSTSRIAFF. The rearrangement links TRBV30 to TRBJ1-1; D not resolved. With the read ending 3 residues before the CDR3 end, the germline J gene is used to fill in that end. Germline V gives CDR1 GTSNPN, CDR2 SVGIG (reference sequence). The CDR3 has 12 residues.

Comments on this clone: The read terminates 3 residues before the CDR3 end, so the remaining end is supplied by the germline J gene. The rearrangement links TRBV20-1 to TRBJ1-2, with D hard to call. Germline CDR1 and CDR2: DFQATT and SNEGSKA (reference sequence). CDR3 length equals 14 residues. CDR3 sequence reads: CSARDLRTEHTYTF. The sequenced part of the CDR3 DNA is TGCAGTGCTAGAGATCTGAGAACCGAACATACC.

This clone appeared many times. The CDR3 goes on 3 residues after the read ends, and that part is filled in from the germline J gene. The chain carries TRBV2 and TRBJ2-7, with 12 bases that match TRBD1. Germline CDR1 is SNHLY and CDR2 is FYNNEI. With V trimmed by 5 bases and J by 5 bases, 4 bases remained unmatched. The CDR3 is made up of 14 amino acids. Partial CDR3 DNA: TGTGCCAGCAGTCCGGGACAGGGGGCCCACGAG. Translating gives CASSPGQGAHE. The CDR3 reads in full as CASSPGQGAHEQYF. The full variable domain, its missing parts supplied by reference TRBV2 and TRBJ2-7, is EPEVTQTPSHQVTQMGQEVILRCVPISNHLYFYWYRQILGQKVEFLVSFYNNEISEKSEIFDDQFSVERPDGSNFTLKIRSTKLEDSAMYFCASSPGQGAHEQYFGPGTRLTVT.

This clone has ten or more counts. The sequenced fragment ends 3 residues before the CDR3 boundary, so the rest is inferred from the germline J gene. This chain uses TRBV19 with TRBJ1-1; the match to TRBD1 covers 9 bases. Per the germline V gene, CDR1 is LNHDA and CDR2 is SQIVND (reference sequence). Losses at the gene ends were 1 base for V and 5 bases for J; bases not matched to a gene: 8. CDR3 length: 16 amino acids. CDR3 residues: CASSIAETGGETEAFF. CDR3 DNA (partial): TGTGCCAGTAGTATAGCCGAAACAGGGGGCGAGACTGAA.